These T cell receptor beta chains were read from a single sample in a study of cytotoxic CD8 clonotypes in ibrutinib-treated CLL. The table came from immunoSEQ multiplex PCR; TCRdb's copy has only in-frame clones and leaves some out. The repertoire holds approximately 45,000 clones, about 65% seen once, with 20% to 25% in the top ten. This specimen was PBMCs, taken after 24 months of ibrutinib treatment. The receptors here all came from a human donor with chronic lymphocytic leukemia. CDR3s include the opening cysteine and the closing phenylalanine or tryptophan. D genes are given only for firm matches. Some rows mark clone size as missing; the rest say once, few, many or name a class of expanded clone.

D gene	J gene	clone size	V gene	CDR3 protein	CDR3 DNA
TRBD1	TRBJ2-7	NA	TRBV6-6	CASSRDRSYEQYF	TGTGCCAGCAGTCGGGACAGAAGCTACGAGCAGTACTTC
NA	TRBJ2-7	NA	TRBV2	CASSEQGPASEQYF	TGTGCCAGCAGTGAACAGGGACCAGCGAGCGAGCAGTACTTC
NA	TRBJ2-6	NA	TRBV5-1	CASSLAGLGANVLTF	TGCGCCAGCAGCTTGGCTGGTCTTGGGGCCAACGTCCTGACTTTC
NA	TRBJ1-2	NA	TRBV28	CASTQSARGSYGYTF	TGTGCCAGCACTCAATCCGCCCGAGGAAGCTATGGCTACACCTTC
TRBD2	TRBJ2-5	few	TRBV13	CASSFVRDVAGETQYF	TGTGCCAGCAGCTTTGTCCGGGATGTAGCGGGGGAGACCCAGTACTTC
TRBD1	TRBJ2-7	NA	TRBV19	CASSMTGQGSYEQYF	TGTGCCAGTAGTATGACGGGACAGGGGTCCTACGAGCAGTACTTC
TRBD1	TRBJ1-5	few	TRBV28	CASSLQGRPQHF	TGTGCCAGCAGCCTACAGGGGCGGCCCCAGCATTTT
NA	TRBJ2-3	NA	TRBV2	CARRRRDTLPGSTDTQYF	TGTGCCAGGAGAAGACGAGACACCCTTCCGGGTAGCACAGATACGCAGTATTTT
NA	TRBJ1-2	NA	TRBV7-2	CASSLIGNGYTF	TGTGCCAGCAGCTTAATCGGGAATGGCTACACCTTC
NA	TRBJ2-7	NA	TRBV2	CASSEKAVLLYYEQYF	TGTGCCAGCAGTGAAAAGGCTGTGCTCCTCTACTACGAGCAGTACTTC
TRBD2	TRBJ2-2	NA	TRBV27	CASGLAGTGELFF	TGTGCCAGCGGCCTAGCGGGAACCGGGGAGCTGTTTTTT
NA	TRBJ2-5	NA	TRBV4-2	CASSRHSQETQYF	TGTGCCAGCAGCCGCCACAGCCAAGAGACCCAGTACTTC
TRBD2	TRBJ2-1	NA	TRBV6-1	CASSGPAGGYNEQFF	TGTGCCAGCAGTGGGCCAGCGGGAGGGTACAATGAGCAGTTCTTC
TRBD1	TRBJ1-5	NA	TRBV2	CASRTGTNQPQHF	TGTGCCAGCCGGACAGGTACCAATCAGCCCCAGCATTTT
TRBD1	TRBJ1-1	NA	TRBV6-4	CASRATGANTEAFF	TGTGCCAGCAGAGCAACAGGGGCGAACACTGAAGCTTTCTTT